Listed below are T cell receptor beta chains from one sample, sequenced in a study of blood T cell repertoires in COVID-19. The table came from immunoSEQ multiplex PCR; TCRdb's copy has only in-frame clones and leaves some out. Among 300,000 to 400,000 clones listed, 80% to 90% were seen once. The material sequenced was peripheral blood. The receptors were sampled from a man aged 25-45 years with COVID-19, enrolled during active disease. Each CDR3 is given with its conserved first and last residue. A D gene is named only where the DNA matches it firmly. Not all rows give a size; the values are once, few, many and, for expanded clones, a class.

size | J | V | D | CDR3 | DNA
once | TRBJ1-5 | TRBV6-5 | - | CASRSGSGSNQPQHF | TGTGCCAGCAGATCGGGTTCCGGGAGCAATCAGCCCCAGCATTTT
- | TRBJ2-7 | TRBV7-2 | - | CASSSSPLAGDYRVVGQYF | TGTGCCAGCAGCTCCTCACCCCTTGCTGGGGACTACAGGGTTGTGGGGCAGTACTTC
- | TRBJ2-1 | TRBV4-2 | TRBD2 | CASSPLGKRGVEQFF | TGTGCCAGCAGCCCCTTAGGTAAGCGGGGAGTTGAGCAGTTCTTC
- | TRBJ2-3 | TRBV3-1/TRBV3-2 | TRBD2 | CASSTGGGRTDTQYF | TGTGCCAGCAGCACGGGGGGTGGACGCACAGATACGCAGTATTTT
- | TRBJ2-3 | TRBV19 | - | CASSLDRWRDTQYF | TGTGCCAGTAGCCTCGACAGGTGGAGGGATACGCAGTATTTT
- | TRBJ2-2 | TRBV5-8 | - | CASSFRVSGELFF | TGTGCCAGCAGCTTCAGGGTTAGCGGGGAGCTGTTTTTT
- | TRBJ1-1 | TRBV25-1 | - | CASSELIAGGRTEAFF | TGTGCCAGCAGTGAATTAATCGCGGGGGGACGCACTGAAGCTTTCTTT
- | TRBJ2-1 | TRBV3-1/TRBV3-2 | TRBD2 | CASSSEGLAGGSEQFF | TGTGCCAGCAGCTCAGAGGGACTAGCGGGAGGGAGTGAGCAGTTCTTC
- | TRBJ1-5 | TRBV12-3/TRBV12-4 | - | CASSLGERQPQHF | TGTGCCAGCAGTTTAGGAGAGCGTCAGCCCCAGCATTTT
- | TRBJ1-2 | TRBV6-1 | - | CASSEARPMEGWGGYTF | TGTGCCAGCAGTGAAGCCCGTCCTATGGAGGGCTGGGGCGGCTACACCTTC
- | TRBJ2-5 | TRBV7-2 | - | CASSLSRDSETQYF | TGTGCCAGCAGCTTATCCAGGGATTCAGAGACCCAGTACTTC
- | TRBJ1-3 | TRBV6-5 | - | CASSYSIVRGNTIYF | TGTGCCAGCAGTTACTCGATAGTGAGGGGAAACACCATATATTTT
- | TRBJ1-2 | TRBV6-5 | - | CASSSGDGYTF | TGTGCCAGCAGTTCAGGGGATGGCTACACCTTC
- | TRBJ1-6 | TRBV3-1/TRBV3-2 | TRBD1 | CASSLTTGSANSPLHF | TGTGCCAGCAGCCTAACGACAGGGTCGGCTAATTCACCCCTCCACTTT
- | TRBJ1-5 | TRBV27 | TRBD1 | CASSLAGGTQPQHF | TGTGCCAGCAGTTTGGCAGGGGGCACCCAGCCCCAGCATTTT
- | TRBJ1-6 | TRBV6-6 | - | CASRTSWRENSPLHF | TGTGCCAGCAGAACCTCCTGGCGGGAAAATTCACCCCTCCACTTT
- | TRBJ2-3 | TRBV7-3 | - | CASSLGQITDTQYF | TGTGCCAGCAGCTTAGGCCAGATCACAGATACGCAGTATTTT
once | TRBJ1-1 | TRBV7-2 | - | CASSYTVPEAFF | TGTGCCAGCAGCTATACGGTACCTGAAGCTTTCTTT
- | TRBJ2-7 | TRBV9 | TRBD1 | CASSVGQISYEQYF | TGTGCCAGCAGCGTGGGACAGATTTCCTACGAGCAGTACTTC
- | TRBJ2-6 | TRBV27 | - | CASTVSRSGANVLTF | TGTGCCAGCACCGTGTCGAGATCTGGGGCCAACGTCCTGACTTTC
few | TRBJ2-3 | TRBV4-2 | TRBD2 | CASSQDFGGATDTQYF | TGTGCCAGCAGCCAAGATTTCGGGGGGGCCACAGATACGCAGTATTTT
- | TRBJ2-7 | TRBV9 | - | CASSVQGGPGGGEQYF | TGTGCCAGCAGCGTTCAGGGAGGTCCAGGAGGTGGGGAGCAGTACTTC
few | TRBJ1-1 | TRBV4-3 | - | CASSQDRAMNTEAFF | TGCGCCAGCAGCCAAGACAGGGCAATGAACACTGAAGCTTTCTTT
once | TRBJ2-2 | TRBV27 | TRBD2 | CASSRNSGGVTGELFF | TGTGCCAGCAGTCGTAATAGCGGGGGGGTCACCGGGGAGCTGTTTTTT
- | TRBJ2-7 | TRBV5-1 | - | CASSSQGYEQYF | TGCGCCAGCAGCTCACAGGGATACGAGCAGTACTTC
few | TRBJ1-4 | TRBV18 | TRBD1 | CASSMDRGDEKLFF | TGTGCCAGCTCCATGGACAGGGGGGATGAAAAACTGTTTTTT
- | TRBJ2-2 | TRBV9 | TRBD2 | CASSSRWVAGGPGTGELFF | TGTGCCAGCAGCTCCCGGTGGGTAGCGGGAGGGCCTGGCACCGGGGAGCTGTTTTTT
- | TRBJ2-7 | TRBV18 | - | CASSPPSGEQYF | TGTGCCAGCTCACCACCCTCGGGGGAGCAGTACTTC
few | TRBJ1-2 | TRBV20-1 | TRBD1 | CSASGQGRIYGYTF | TGCAGTGCTAGTGGACAGGGGAGAATCTATGGCTACACCTTC
- | TRBJ1-1 | TRBV4-1 | - | CASSQLIGPGAFF | TGCGCCAGCAGCCAACTCATCGGGCCGGGGGCTTTCTTT
- | TRBJ2-2 | TRBV27 | TRBD2 | CASSPTSGLAGATGTGELFF | TGTGCCAGCAGTCCCACCTCGGGACTAGCGGGAGCTACCGGAACCGGGGAGCTGTTTTTT